This T cell receptor beta chain emerged from a study of identical twins. Template switching added a universal primer binding site, and final cDNA carried unique molecular identifiers. TCRdb re-derived calls from the 5' RACE reads in MiXCR, one entry per CDR3 protein. The sample carries 350,000 to 500,000 distinct CDR3 sequences, approximately 17% recorded once. Trimming took off 2 bases at V and 5 bases at J, with 13 bases between the two ends. The CDR3 spans 15 residues. Germline CDR1 and CDR2: SEHNR and FQNEAQ (reference sequence). This rearrangement joins TRBV7-9 to TRBJ2-1, with a tentative D call TRBD1 (5 bases). The receptor's source is a middle-aged man in good health. Sequencing was done on a sample of naive T cells sorted from blood. This CDR3 reads CASSLTLGADNEQFF. In DNA, the CDR3 is TGTGCCAGCAGCTTAACCCTTGGGGCGGACAATGAGCAGTTCTTC. The whole variable domain, filled in from reference TRBV7-9 and TRBJ2-1, reads DTGVSQNPRHKITKRGQNVTFRCDPISEHNRLYWYRQTLGQGPEFLTYFQNEAQLEKSRLLSDRFSAERPKGSFSTLEIQRTEQGDSAMYLCASSLTLGADNEQFFGPGTRLTVL.